A selection of T cell receptor beta chains follows, all from one sample in a study of T cells in Graves' hyperthyroidism and ophthalmopathy. One entry per CDR3 protein, called by TCRdb with MiXCR from the multiplex PCR reads. The profile shows some 550,000 distinct CDR3 sequences, around 20% of them singletons. The sequenced material came from blood. The source of these receptors is a man younger than 30 with Graves' hyperthyroidism. CDR3s include the opening cysteine and the closing phenylalanine or tryptophan. A D gene is named only where the DNA matches it firmly. Clone size, where shown, is once, few, many, or a class for clones that have expanded.

clone size	D gene	J gene	V gene	CDR3 protein	CDR3 DNA
-	TRBD2	TRBJ2-5	TRBV10-3	CAISEYLAGEETQYF	TGTGCCATCAGTGAATACCTAGCGGGAGAAGAGACCCAGTACTTC
many	TRBD1	TRBJ1-2	TRBV27	CASSPRDRGPFYGYTF	TGTGCCAGCAGTCCCCGGGACAGGGGGCCCTTCTATGGCTACACCTTC
-	-	TRBJ1-1	TRBV28	CATHGAGNTEAFF	TGTGCCACTCACGGGGCGGGGAACACTGAAGCTTTCTTT
-	-	TRBJ1-1	TRBV11-2	CASSSPRGGAGAEAFF	TGTGCCAGCAGCTCCCCAAGGGGGGGGGCGGGGGCTGAAGCTTTCTTT
-	-	TRBJ1-1	TRBV30	CAWTGVFTEAFF	TGTGCCTGGACCGGGGTTTTCACTGAAGCTTTCTTT
once	TRBD1	TRBJ1-6	TRBV12-3/TRBV12-4	CASSFGAGTGEVSLHF	TGTGCCAGCAGTTTCGGGGCGGGGACAGGCGAGGTCTCCCTCCACTTT
many	-	TRBJ1-2	TRBV6-5	CASSYSGFNYGYTF	TGTGCCAGCAGTTACTCGGGGTTTAACTATGGCTACACCTTC
many	TRBD1	TRBJ1-2	TRBV12-3/TRBV12-4	CASSLGQGGSYTF	TGTGCCAGCAGTTTAGGGCAGGGGGGGAGCTACACCTTC
-	-	TRBJ1-2	TRBV5-4	CASSLAAGVVTASYGCTF	TGTGCCAGCAGCTTGGCCGCGGGAGTGGTTACCGCGAGCTATGGCTGCACCTTC
many	-	TRBJ1-2	TRBV2	CASSEAGGYGYTF	TGTGCCAGCAGTGAAGCAGGGGGCTATGGCTACACCTTC
many	TRBD1	TRBJ1-2	TRBV20-1	CSARDPRTGFNYGYTF	TGCAGTGCTAGAGATCCGAGGACAGGGTTTAACTATGGCTACACCTTC
few	TRBD2	TRBJ2-7	TRBV20-1	CSAQRTSGVSEQYF	TGCAGTGCGCAACGGACTAGCGGGGTCTCTGAGCAGTACTTC
few	-	TRBJ2-2	TRBV11-2	CASSLGVAGSTGELFF	TGTGCCAGCAGCTTAGGTGTAGCAGGGAGCACCGGGGAGCTGTTTTTT
many	-	TRBJ1-2	TRBV7-9	CASSPVGGNYGYTF	TGTGCCAGCAGCCCCGTGGGAGGAAACTATGGCTACACCTTC
-	-	TRBJ2-2	TRBV5-1	CASSLRLPNTGELFF	TGCGCCAGCAGCTTGAGGCTACCTAACACCGGGGAGCTGTTTTTT
many	-	TRBJ2-6	TRBV15	CATSRDLESGVLTF	TGTGCCACCAGCAGAGATCTTGAGTCAGGGGTCCTGACTTTC
-	TRBD1	TRBJ2-3	TRBV6-1	CASSRTGTATDTQYF	TGTGCCAGCAGCCGTACCGGGACAGCAACAGATACGCAGTATTTT
-	-	TRBJ1-6	TRBV6-5	CASSSGPPSSPLHF	TGTGCCAGCAGTTCCGGGCCTCCTTCCTCACCCCTCCACTTT
few	-	TRBJ2-7	TRBV10-3	CAISAPATYEQYF	TGTGCCATCAGTGCCCCCGCAACCTACGAGCAGTACTTC
-	TRBD1	TRBJ1-3	TRBV4-1	CASSQGDRRSGNTIYF	TGCGCCAGCAGCCAGGGGGACAGGCGCTCTGGAAACACCATATATTTT
few	TRBD1	TRBJ1-5	TRBV28	CASRRQGASNQPQHF	TGTGCCAGCAGGAGACAGGGGGCGAGCAATCAGCCCCAGCATTTT
-	-	TRBJ2-2	TRBV19	CASKTPTLGGTGELFF	TGTGCCAGCAAAACTCCGACCCTCGGGGGCACCGGGGAGCTGTTTTTT
many	TRBD1	TRBJ1-1	TRBV11-2	CASSLVAWQGVLGWTEAFF	TGTGCCAGCAGCTTAGTTGCGTGGCAGGGGGTACTGGGTTGGACTGAAGCTTTCTTT
many	-	TRBJ1-1	TRBV11-2	CASSFGNWTAEDTEAFF	TGTGCCAGCAGCTTTGGGAACTGGACCGCCGAGGACACTGAAGCTTTCTTT
-	-	TRBJ2-1	TRBV27	CASSEITGNEQFF	TGTGCCAGCAGTGAGATCACGGGCAATGAGCAGTTCTTC
many	TRBD2	TRBJ2-5	TRBV2	CASEKVLAGGLTQYF	TGTGCCAGCGAGAAGGTTCTAGCGGGTGGCTTGACCCAGTACTTC
many	-	TRBJ1-1	TRBV2	CASRVDTEAFF	TGTGCCAGCAGGGTCGACACTGAAGCTTTCTTT
once	-	TRBJ1-1	TRBV6-2/TRBV6-3	CASAVLWGTTHTEAFF	TGTGCCAGCGCAGTTTTATGGGGAACGACTCACACTGAAGCTTTCTTT
-	TRBD2	TRBJ2-5	TRBV11-2	CASSHPRLAGVDETQYF	TGTGCCAGCAGCCATCCTCGACTAGCGGGGGTGGATGAGACCCAGTACTTC
-	-	TRBJ2-7	TRBV29-1	CSVGWDRLSSYEQYF	TGCAGCGTTGGGTGGGACCGCCTGAGCTCCTACGAGCAGTACTTC
many	TRBD1	TRBJ1-5	TRBV6-1	CASSEFAGGNQPQHF	TGTGCCAGCAGTGAATTTGCAGGGGGGAATCAGCCCCAGCATTTT
many	-	TRBJ1-1	TRBV28	CASTLGRETEAFF	TGTGCCAGCACCTTAGGTAGGGAAACTGAAGCTTTCTTT
-	-	TRBJ1-5	TRBV5-1	CASSSGAVGQPQHF	TGCGCCAGCAGCTCCGGGGCCGTAGGGCAGCCCCAGCATTTT
many	-	TRBJ1-5	TRBV28	CASSSNGGVQQPQHF	TGTGCCAGCAGTTCGAATGGAGGGGTTCAACAGCCCCAGCATTTT
-	TRBD2	TRBJ2-7	TRBV20-1	CSSGTSGGPHEQYF	TGCAGTTCCGGGACGAGCGGGGGGCCCCACGAGCAGTACTTC
few	-	TRBJ2-7	TRBV20-1	CSAREDNSYEQYF	TGCAGTGCTAGAGAAGACAACTCCTACGAGCAGTACTTC
-	-	TRBJ1-1	TRBV5-1	CASSSTGTGYGNTEAFF	TGCGCCAGCAGCTCTACCGGGACGGGATACGGGAACACTGAAGCTTTCTTT
few	-	TRBJ2-5	TRBV6-1	CASSASGREETQYF	TGTGCCAGCAGTGCTTCAGGGCGGGAAGAGACCCAGTACTTC
-	-	TRBJ2-5	TRBV20-1	CSTYPEPSGETKYF	TGCAGTACATACCCCGAACCGTCAGGAGAGACCAAGTACTTC
many	-	TRBJ1-2	TRBV20-1	CSALTANYGYTF	TGCAGTGCCCTGACAGCCAACTATGGCTACACCTTC
many	TRBD1	TRBJ1-1	TRBV20-1	CSATDRGRTNEAFF	TGCAGTGCTACAGACAGGGGGCGCACAAATGAAGCTTTCTTT
-	TRBD1	TRBJ2-5	TRBV20-1	CSAQDRGRETQYF	TGCAGTGCCCAGGACAGGGGTAGGGAGACCCAGTACTTC
few	-	TRBJ2-7	TRBV5-1	CASSLTDVYEQYF	TGCGCCAGCAGCTTGACCGACGTCTACGAGCAGTACTTC
-	-	TRBJ2-7	TRBV6-1	CASSEGLREFYEQYF	TGTGCCAGCAGTGAAGGCCTCCGGGAGTTCTACGAGCAGTACTTC
-	TRBD2	TRBJ2-7	TRBV6-1	CASSSRSPAGGEQYF	TGTGCCAGCAGTAGTCGGAGCCCCGCGGGAGGCGAGCAGTACTTC
-	-	TRBJ2-7	TRBV7-9	CASSSPEGSEQYF	TGTGCCAGCAGCTCCCCTGAGGGGAGCGAGCAGTACTTC
-	TRBD1	TRBJ2-2	TRBV18	CASSPRATGVGGELFF	TGTGCCAGCTCACCACGAGCCACAGGGGTCGGCGGGGAGCTGTTTTTT
once	TRBD1	TRBJ1-1	TRBV19	CASSSGQVANTEAFF	TGTGCCAGTAGTAGCGGACAGGTGGCGAACACTGAAGCTTTCTTT
many	-	TRBJ1-3	TRBV6-1	CASSPPRGGNTIYF	TGTGCCAGCAGCCCCCCGCGGGGTGGAAACACCATATATTTT
many	TRBD1	TRBJ1-2	TRBV7-2	CASSLEGAGGYTF	TGTGCCAGCAGCTTAGAGGGGGCAGGTGGCTACACCTTC
many	TRBD1	TRBJ1-1	TRBV5-1	CASSSNRGLNTEAFF	TGCGCCAGCAGCTCGAACAGGGGTCTGAACACTGAAGCTTTCTTT
many	-	TRBJ2-7	TRBV4-2	CASSQGQVNYEQYF	TGTGCCAGCAGCCAAGGACAGGTTAACTACGAGCAGTACTTC
-	TRBD2	TRBJ2-3	TRBV6-5	CASSLAGGITDTHYF	TGTGCCAGCAGTTTAGCGGGGGGAATCACAGATACGCATTATTTT
many	-	TRBJ1-2	TRBV18	CASSRARGRDYGYTF	TGTGCCAGCTCACGCGCCAGGGGCAGAGACTATGGCTACACCTTC